This entry features one TCR beta chain sequence. What it recognizes is unknown. This entry belongs to a study of shared clonotypes between healthy human individuals. Whole-study results and caveats: Naive subsets usually exceeded memory subsets in estimated richness.

The assay was immunoSEQ multiplex PCR, and TCRdb's table has in-frame clones only and misses some. Of about 2.1 million clones detected, approximately 94% appear once; the ten largest clones hold 1.7%. Terminally differentiated effector memory CD45RA+ cells were excluded from the naive CD8 cells, which were CD45RO-negative and positively selected for CCR7. Trimming removed 0 bases at V and 0 bases at J, with 15 bases between. The CDR3 runs to 17 residues. Per the germline V gene, CDR1 is MGHRA and CDR2 is YSYEKL. The chain carries TRBV4-1 and TRBJ2-7, with TRBD1 as a possible D gene (6 bases). This receptor was taken from a young man in good health. Some clones in this sample may be carry-over from other donors' samples. Sequenced sample: naive CD8+ T cells from PBMCs. CDR3 protein: CASSQDRGSFSSYEQYF. CDR3 nucleotides: TGCGCCAGCAGCCAAGATAGGGGGAGTTTCTCCTCCTACGAGCAGTACTTC.